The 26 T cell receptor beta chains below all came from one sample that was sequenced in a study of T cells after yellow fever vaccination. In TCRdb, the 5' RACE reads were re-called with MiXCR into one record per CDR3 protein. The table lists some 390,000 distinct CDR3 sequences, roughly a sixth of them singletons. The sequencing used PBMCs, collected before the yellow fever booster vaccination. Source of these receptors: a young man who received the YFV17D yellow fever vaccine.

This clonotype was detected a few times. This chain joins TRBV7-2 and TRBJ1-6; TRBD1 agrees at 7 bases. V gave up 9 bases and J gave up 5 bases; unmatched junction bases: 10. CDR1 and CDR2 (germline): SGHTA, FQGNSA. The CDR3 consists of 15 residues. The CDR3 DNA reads TGTGCCAGTAGCCGAAGACAGGGAAATAATTCACCCCTCCACTTT. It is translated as CASSRRQGNNSPLHF.

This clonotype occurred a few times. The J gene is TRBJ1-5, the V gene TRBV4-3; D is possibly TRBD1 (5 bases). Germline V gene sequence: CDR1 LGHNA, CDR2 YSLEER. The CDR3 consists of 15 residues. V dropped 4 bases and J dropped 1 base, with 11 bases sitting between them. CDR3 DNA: TGCGCCAGCAGCCTCAACCGACAGAGCAATCAGCCCCAGCATTTT. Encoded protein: CASSLNRQSNQPQHF.

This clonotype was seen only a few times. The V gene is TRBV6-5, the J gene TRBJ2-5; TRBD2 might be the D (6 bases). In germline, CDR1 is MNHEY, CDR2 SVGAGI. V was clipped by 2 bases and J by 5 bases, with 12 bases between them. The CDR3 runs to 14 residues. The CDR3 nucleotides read TGTGCCAGCAGTTACCGGGAGCGGGTGGAGACCCAGTACTTC. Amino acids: CASSYRERVETQYF.

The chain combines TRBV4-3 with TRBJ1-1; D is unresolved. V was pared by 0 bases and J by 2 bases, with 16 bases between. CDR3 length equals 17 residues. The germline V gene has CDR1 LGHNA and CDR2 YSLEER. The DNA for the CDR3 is TGCGCCAGCAGCCAAGATGTCCCCCAGGACCTAAACACTGAAGCTTTCTTT. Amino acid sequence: CASSQDVPQDLNTEAFF.

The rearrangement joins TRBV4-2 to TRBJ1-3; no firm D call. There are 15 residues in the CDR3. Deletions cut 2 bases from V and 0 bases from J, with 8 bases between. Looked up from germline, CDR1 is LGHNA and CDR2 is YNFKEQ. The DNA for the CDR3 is TGTGCCAGCAGCCAAACCGTCTTCTCTGGAAACACCATATATTTT. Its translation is CASSQTVFSGNTIYF.

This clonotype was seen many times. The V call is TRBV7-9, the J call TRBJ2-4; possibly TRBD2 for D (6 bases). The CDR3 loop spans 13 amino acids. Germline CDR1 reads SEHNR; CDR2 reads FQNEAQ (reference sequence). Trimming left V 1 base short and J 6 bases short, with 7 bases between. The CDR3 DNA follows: TGTGCCAGCAGCTTAGGAGCGGGAAACATTCAGTACTTC. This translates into CASSLGAGNIQYF.

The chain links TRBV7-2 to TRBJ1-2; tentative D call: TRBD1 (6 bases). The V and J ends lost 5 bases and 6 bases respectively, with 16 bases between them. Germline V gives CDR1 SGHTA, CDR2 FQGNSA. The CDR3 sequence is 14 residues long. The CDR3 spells CASSLRGGGDGYTF. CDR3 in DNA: TGTGCCAGCAGCCTCAGGGGTGGCGGGGATGGCTACACCTTC.

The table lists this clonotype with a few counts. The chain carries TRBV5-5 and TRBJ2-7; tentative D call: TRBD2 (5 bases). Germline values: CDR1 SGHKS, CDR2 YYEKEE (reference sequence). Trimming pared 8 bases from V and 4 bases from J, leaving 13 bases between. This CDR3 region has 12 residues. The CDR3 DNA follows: TGTGCCAGGGGATGCGAGGGATACGAGCAGTACGTC. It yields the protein CARGCEGYEQYV.

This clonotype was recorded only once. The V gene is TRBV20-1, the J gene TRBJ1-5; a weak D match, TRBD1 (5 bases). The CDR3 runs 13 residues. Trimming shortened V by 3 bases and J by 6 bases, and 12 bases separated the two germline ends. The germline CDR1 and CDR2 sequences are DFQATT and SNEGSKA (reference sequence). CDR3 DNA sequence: TGCAGTGCTAGGTCGGGGGGAGCTCAGCCCCAGCATTTT. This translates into CSARSGGAQPQHF.

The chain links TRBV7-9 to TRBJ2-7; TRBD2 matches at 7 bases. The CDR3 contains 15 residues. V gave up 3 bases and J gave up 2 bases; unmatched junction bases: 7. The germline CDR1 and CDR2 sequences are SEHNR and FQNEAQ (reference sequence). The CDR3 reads CASSFLTGGAYEQYF. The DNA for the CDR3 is TGTGCCAGCAGCTTCTTGACTGGGGGGGCCTACGAGCAGTACTTC.

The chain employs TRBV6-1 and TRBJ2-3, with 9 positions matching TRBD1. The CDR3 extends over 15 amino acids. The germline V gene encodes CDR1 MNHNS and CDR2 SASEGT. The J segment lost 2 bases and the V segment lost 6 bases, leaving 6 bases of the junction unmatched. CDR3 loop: CASRGQGRYTDTQYF. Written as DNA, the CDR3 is TGTGCCAGCAGGGGACAGGGAAGGTACACAGATACGCAGTATTTT.

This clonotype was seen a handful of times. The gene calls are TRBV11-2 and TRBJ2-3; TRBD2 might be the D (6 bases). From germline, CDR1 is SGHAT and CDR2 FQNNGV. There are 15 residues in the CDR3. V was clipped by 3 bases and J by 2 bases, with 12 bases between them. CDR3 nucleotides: TGTGCCAGCAGCTTTCTAGGCGGGGACACAGATACGCAGTATTTT. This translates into CASSFLGGDTDTQYF.

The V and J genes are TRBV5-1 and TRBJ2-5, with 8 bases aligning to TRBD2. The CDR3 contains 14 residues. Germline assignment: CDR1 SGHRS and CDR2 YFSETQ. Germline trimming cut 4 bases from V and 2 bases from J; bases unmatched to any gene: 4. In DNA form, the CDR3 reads TGCGCCAGCAGCGCGGGGGGACTTCAAGAGACCCAGTACTTC. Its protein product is CASSAGGLQETQYF. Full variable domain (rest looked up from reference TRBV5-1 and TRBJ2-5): KAGVTQTPRYLIKTRGQQVTLSCSPISGHRSVSWYQQTPGQGLQFLFEYFSETQRNKGNFPGRFSGRQFSNSRSEMNVSTLELGDSALYLCASSAGGLQETQYFGPGTRLLVL.

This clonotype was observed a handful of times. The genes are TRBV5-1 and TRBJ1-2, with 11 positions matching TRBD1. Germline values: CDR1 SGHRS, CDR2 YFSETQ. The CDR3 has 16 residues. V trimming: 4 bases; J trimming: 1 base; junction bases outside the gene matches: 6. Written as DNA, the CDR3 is TGCGCCAGCAGCCGGACAGGGGGCTTTAGTAACTATGGCTACACCTTC. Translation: CASSRTGGFSNYGYTF.

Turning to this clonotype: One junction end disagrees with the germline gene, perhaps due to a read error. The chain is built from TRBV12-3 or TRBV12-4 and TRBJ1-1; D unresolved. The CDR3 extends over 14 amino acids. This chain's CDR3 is CASSLQVSYTEDFF. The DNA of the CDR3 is TGTGCCAGCAGTTTACAGGTGTCATACACTGAAGATTTCTTT.

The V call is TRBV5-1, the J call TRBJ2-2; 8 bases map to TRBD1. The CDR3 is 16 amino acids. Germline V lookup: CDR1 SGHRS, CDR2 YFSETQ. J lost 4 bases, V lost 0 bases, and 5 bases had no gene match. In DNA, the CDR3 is TGCGCCAGCAGCTTGGCGCAGGGGGCGCCCACCGGGGAGCTGTTTTTT. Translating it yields CASSLAQGAPTGELFF.

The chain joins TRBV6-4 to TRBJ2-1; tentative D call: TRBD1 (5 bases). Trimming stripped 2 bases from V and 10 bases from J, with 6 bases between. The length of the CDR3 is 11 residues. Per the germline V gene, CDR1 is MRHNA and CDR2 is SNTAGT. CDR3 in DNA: TGTGCCAGCAGTGACGGGGCCGAGCAGTTCTTC. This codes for CASSDGAEQFF.

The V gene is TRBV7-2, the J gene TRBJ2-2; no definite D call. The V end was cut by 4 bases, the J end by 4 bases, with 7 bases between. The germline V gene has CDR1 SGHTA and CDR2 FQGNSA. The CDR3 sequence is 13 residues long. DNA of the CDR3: TGTGCCAGCAGCTCAACACCCACCGGGGAGCTGTTTTTT. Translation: CASSSTPTGELFF.

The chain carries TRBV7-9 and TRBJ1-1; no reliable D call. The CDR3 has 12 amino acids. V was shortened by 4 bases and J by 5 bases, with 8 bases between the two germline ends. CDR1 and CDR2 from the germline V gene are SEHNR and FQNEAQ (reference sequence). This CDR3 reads CASSWTMTEAFF. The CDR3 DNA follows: TGTGCCAGCAGCTGGACTATGACTGAAGCTTTCTTT.

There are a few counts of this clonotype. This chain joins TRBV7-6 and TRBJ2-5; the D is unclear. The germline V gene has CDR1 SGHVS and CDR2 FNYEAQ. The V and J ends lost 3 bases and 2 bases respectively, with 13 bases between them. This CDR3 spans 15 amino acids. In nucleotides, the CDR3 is TGTGCCAGCAGCTTCTATGTGGATCGGCAAGAGACCCAGTACTTC. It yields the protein CASSFYVDRQETQYF.

The CDR3 coding sequence is TGCAGTGCTAGAGATCTTACGGGAACGGAGACCCAGTACTTC. This translates into CSARDLTGTETQYF. V usage is TRBV20-1 and J usage is TRBJ2-5; possible D gene TRBD2, 5 bases. The length of the CDR3 is 14 residues. Germline V gene lookup returns CDR1 DFQATT and CDR2 SNEGSKA (reference sequence). Trimming removed 0 bases at V and 5 bases at J, with 13 bases between.

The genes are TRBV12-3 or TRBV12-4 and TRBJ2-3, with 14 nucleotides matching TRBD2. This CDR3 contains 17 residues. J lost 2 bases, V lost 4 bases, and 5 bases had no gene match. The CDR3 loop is CASSSGLAGVTTDTQYF. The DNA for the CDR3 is TGTGCCAGCAGTTCGGGACTAGCGGGGGTTACCACAGATACGCAGTATTTT.

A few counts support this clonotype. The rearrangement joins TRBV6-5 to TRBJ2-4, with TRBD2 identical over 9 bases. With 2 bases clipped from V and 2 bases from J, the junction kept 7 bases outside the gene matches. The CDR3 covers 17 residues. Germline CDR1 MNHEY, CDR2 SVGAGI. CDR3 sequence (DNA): TGTGCCAGCAGTTACGGGCTAGCGGGGCCTACCAAAAACATTCAGTACTTC. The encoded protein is CASSYGLAGPTKNIQYF.

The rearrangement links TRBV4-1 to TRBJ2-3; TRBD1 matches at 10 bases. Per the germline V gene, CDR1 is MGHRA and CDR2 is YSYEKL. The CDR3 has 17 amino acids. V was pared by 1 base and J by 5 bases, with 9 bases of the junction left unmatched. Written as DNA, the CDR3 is TGCGCCAGCAGCCAAGTGGCCGGGACAGGGGCGGGAGATACGCAGTATTTT. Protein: CASSQVAGTGAGDTQYF.

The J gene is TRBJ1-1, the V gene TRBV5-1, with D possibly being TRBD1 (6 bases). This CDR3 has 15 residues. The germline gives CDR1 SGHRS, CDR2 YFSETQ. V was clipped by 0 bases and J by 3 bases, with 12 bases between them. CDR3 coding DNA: TGCGCCAGCAGCTTGGTCGCGGGGGCCGACACTGAAGCTTTCTTT. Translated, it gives CASSLVAGADTEAFF.

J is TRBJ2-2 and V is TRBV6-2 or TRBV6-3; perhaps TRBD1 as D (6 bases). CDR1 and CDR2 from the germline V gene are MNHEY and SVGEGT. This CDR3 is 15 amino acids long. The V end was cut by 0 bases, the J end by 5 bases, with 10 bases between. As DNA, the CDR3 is TGTGCCAGCAGTTACTCGGACAGACTTACCGGGGAGCTGTTTTTT. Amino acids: CASSYSDRLTGELFF.